These 18 T cell receptor beta chains share one sample of origin, sequenced in a study of blood T cell repertoires in COVID-19. Sequenced by immunoSEQ multiplex PCR; TCRdb stores in-frame clones only, minus some. This table has 200,000 to 250,000 clones, around 86% appearing once. The sample comprised peripheral blood. The receptors shown here come from a man in his thirties or forties who had recovered from COVID-19.

This clone has more than one count but fewer than ten. The V gene is TRBV6-6, the J gene TRBJ2-1, with D maybe TRBD2 (7 bases). The CDR3 length is 14 residues. Trimming cost V 8 bases and J 7 bases, with 18 bases left between them. From germline, CDR1 is MNHNY and CDR2 SVGAGI (reference sequence). The CDR3 here is CASGRGAEGNEQFF. The CDR3, as DNA: TGTGCCAGCGGGAGGGGGGCCGAGGGGAATGAGCAGTTCTTC.

The chain carries TRBV4-2 and TRBJ1-2; 7 nucleotides line up with TRBD1. The CDR3 is 14 residues long. V lost 0 bases, J lost 4 bases, and 2 bases stayed unmatched. The V gene's germline CDR1 is LGHNA and CDR2 YNFKEQ. The CDR3 here is CASSQDGDSYGYTF. CDR3 DNA sequence: TGTGCCAGCAGCCAAGATGGGGACAGCTATGGCTACACCTTC.

The chain recombines TRBV28 with TRBJ1-5; D is undetermined. The CDR3 is 14 amino acids. Per germline, CDR1 MDHEN and CDR2 SYDVKM. V shed 3 bases and J shed 0 bases, with 6 bases lying between them. In DNA, the CDR3 is TGTGCCAGCAGTTTCGGGTATAGCAATCAGCCCCAGCATTTT. Its protein is CASSFGYSNQPQHF.

This clone was observed a few times. The chain uses TRBV4-3 and TRBJ1-2, with TRBD1 as a possible D gene (5 bases). Germline V lookup: CDR1 LGHNA, CDR2 YSLEER. CDR3 length: 16 residues. V shed 1 base and J shed 1 base, with 13 bases lying between them. CDR3 amino acids: CASSQGGVGVNYGYTF. In DNA form, the CDR3 reads TGCGCCAGCAGCCAAGGGGGGGTAGGGGTTAACTATGGCTACACCTTC.

V gene TRBV5-6 combines with J gene TRBJ1-5, with unresolved D. CDR3 length: 14 residues. Germline V CDR1 and CDR2: SGHDT, YYEEEE. V was trimmed by 3 bases and J by 2 bases, leaving 9 bases between them. The chain's CDR3 is CASSSGFGNQPQHF. The CDR3 region has the DNA TGTGCCAGCAGCTCCGGGTTTGGCAATCAGCCCCAGCATTTT.

The chain combines TRBV5-4 with TRBJ1-2, with TRBD1 identical over 8 bases. The CDR3 loop spans 14 amino acids. The V segment lost 0 bases and the J segment 2 bases; nucleotides outside the gene matches: 0. Germline loops: CDR1 SGHNT, CDR2 YYREEE (reference sequence). The CDR3 DNA is TGTGCCAGCAGCTTGGACAGGGGGAACTATGGCTACACCTTC. Translated, it gives CASSLDRGNYGYTF.

This chain connects TRBV6-5 to TRBJ2-7; TRBD1 matches at 9 bases. The CDR3 is 10 residues long. The V and J ends lost 6 bases and 13 bases, in that order; junction bases with no gene match: 4. Germline V gene data show CDR1 as MNHEY and CDR2 as SVGAGI. DNA for the CDR3: TGTGCCAGCAGCCCGACAGGGGGTTACTTC. It translates to CASSPTGGYF.

The chain combines TRBV5-1 with TRBJ2-5; tentatively, D is TRBD2 (7 bases). The CDR3 runs to 16 residues. With 2 bases removed from V and 3 bases from J, the gap between germline ends came to 17 bases. Germline lookup yields CDR1 SGHRS and CDR2 YFSETQ. The CDR3 protein is CASSLVTGGLEETQYF. The CDR3 DNA reads as TGCGCCAGCAGCTTAGTGACGGGGGGCTTGGAAGAGACCCAGTACTTC.

The chain uses TRBV5-6 and TRBJ2-3, with D possibly matching TRBD2 (5 bases). Trimming took 4 bases from V and 11 from J, leaving 11 bases between them. The CDR3 runs 11 residues. The germline gives CDR1 SGHDT, CDR2 YYEEEE. The CDR3 region is CASSLDRGQYF. The CDR3 bases are TGTGCCAGCAGCCTCGACCGGGGGCAGTATTTT.

The chain links TRBV19 to TRBJ2-1; 9 nucleotides agree with TRBD1. Germline CDR1 is LNHDA and CDR2 is SQIVND (reference sequence). CDR3 length equals 15 residues. V lost 2 bases and J lost 8; bases outside the gene matches: 7. CDR3 region: CASSIKGTGSDEQFF. The CDR3, as DNA: TGTGCCAGTAGTATAAAAGGGACAGGGAGCGATGAGCAGTTCTTC.

The chain is built from TRBV10-2 and TRBJ2-2; D is ambiguous. With 8 bases removed from V and 0 bases from J, the gap between germline ends came to 16 bases. Germline CDR1 WSHSY, CDR2 SAAADI. CDR3 length: 16 residues. The CDR3 DNA reads as TGCGCCAGCGGTGGCGGTAACTTCCCGAACACCGGGGAGCTGTTTTTT. This gives the protein CASGGGNFPNTGELFF.

The chain uses TRBV9 and TRBJ2-7; 8 bases fit TRBD1. Germline CDR1 and CDR2: SGDLS and YYNGEE. The ends lost 0 bases at V and 2 bases at J; junction bases unmatched: 7. The CDR3 covers 16 residues. The CDR3: CASSVDPQTGAYEQYF. Here the CDR3 DNA reads TGTGCCAGCAGCGTAGACCCCCAGACAGGGGCCTACGAGCAGTACTTC.

The J gene is TRBJ2-7, the V gene TRBV7-9, with 7 bases fitting TRBD2. The CDR3 covers 14 residues. V lost 1 base to trimming and J lost 5 bases; unmatched junction nucleotides: 5. The germline CDR1 and CDR2 sequences are SEHNR and FQNEAQ (reference sequence). The CDR3 protein is CASSLGLAIDEQYF. CDR3 in DNA: TGTGCCAGCAGCTTAGGACTAGCAATCGACGAGCAGTACTTC.

V gene TRBV10-1 combines with J gene TRBJ2-1; TRBD1 matches 9 bases. The CDR3 is made up of 14 amino acids. The V segment lost 5 bases and the J segment 7 bases; nucleotides outside the gene matches: 6. From germline, CDR1 is WNHNN and CDR2 SYGVQD (reference sequence). CDR3 bases: TGCGCCAGCAGTTCCGGGACAGGGAGTAATGAGCAGTTCTTC. Its protein is CASSSGTGSNEQFF.

This chain connects TRBV10-3 to TRBJ2-2; D might be TRBD1 (5 bases). V lost 3 bases to trimming and J lost 4 bases, with 9 bases between them. The CDR3 consists of 14 residues. Germline V gives CDR1 ENHRY, CDR2 SYGVKD. The CDR3 here is CAISEQVTTGELFF. The CDR3 nucleotides read TGTGCCATCAGTGAACAGGTGACCACCGGGGAGCTGTTTTTT.

The CDR3 DNA reads TGTGCCACTCAAGACCAGGGGTGGAACGAGCAGTACTTC. Protein product: CATQDQGWNEQYF. The V and J genes are TRBV27 and TRBJ2-7, with a possible D match to TRBD1 (6 bases). Germline V gene sequence: CDR1 MNHEY, CDR2 SMNVEV (reference sequence). The V end lost 10 bases, the J end lost 5 bases, and 18 bases lay between the germline ends. The CDR3 length is 13 residues.

This clone has just one count. The chain has TRBV2 and TRBJ2-5; 10 bases line up with TRBD1. V shed 11 bases and J 5 bases; nucleotides not matched to a gene: 14. The CDR3 is 15 amino acids. CDR1 SNHLY and CDR2 FYNNEI come from the germline V gene. CDR3 nucleotides: TGTGCCGGAGAACCGGGACAGGGGAGTTGGGAGACCCAGTACTTC. This translates into CAGEPGQGSWETQYF.

The genes are TRBV27 and TRBJ1-1, with TRBD1 matching 8 bases. This CDR3 contains 14 residues. Germline V lookup: CDR1 MNHEY, CDR2 SMNVEV (reference sequence). The V gene end was trimmed by 6 bases and the J gene end by 7 bases; junction bases not matched to a gene: 10. CDR3 sequence reads: CASSLIDRGHEAFF. The CDR3, as DNA: TGTGCCAGCAGCTTGATCGACAGGGGCCATGAAGCTTTCTTT.